The 25 T cell receptor beta chains below were found in one sample sequenced in a study of OX40 agonist ivuxolimab in advanced cancers. Assay used: immunoSEQ multiplex PCR; TCRdb lists only in-frame clones, some missing. The data show some 48,000 clones, over 90% seen once. The sample was CD4+ or CD8+ T cells sorted from blood, taken in a trial of the OX40 agonist ivuxolimab. The receptor source for this set is an adult with an advanced solid tumor such as melanoma, head and neck, liver or kidney cancer.

As concerns this clone: At one boundary the junction diverges from the germline segment, which might be a read error. This sample includes further DNA sequences coding for the same CDR3. The gene calls are TRBV5-1 and TRBJ1-4, with D possibly matching TRBD1 (5 bases). This CDR3 has 16 residues. Germline assignment: CDR1 SGHRS and CDR2 YFSETQ. CDR3: CASSSHQGRPNEKLFF. In nucleotides, the CDR3 is TGCGCCAGTAGCTCGCACCAGGGCCGCCCTAATGAAAAACTGTTTTTT.

This chain joins TRBV6-5 and TRBJ1-2; TRBD1 matches at 7 bases. Germline V gene lookup returns CDR1 MNHEY and CDR2 SVGAGI. The CDR3 consists of 13 residues. J was trimmed by 3 bases and V by 5 bases; bases with no gene match: 3. The CDR3 spells CASSRTGDYGYTF. The CDR3 nucleotides are TGTGCCAGCAGTCGAACAGGGGACTATGGCTACACCTTC.

This chain joins TRBV15 and TRBJ2-7, with unresolved D. CDR3 length equals 15 residues. The V and J ends lost 3 bases and 3 bases respectively, with 15 bases between them. CDR1 LNHNV and CDR2 YYDKDF come from the germline V gene (reference sequence). The CDR3 sequence is CATSSAIQRNYEQYF. CDR3 coding DNA: TGTGCCACCAGCAGCGCCATACAGAGGAACTACGAGCAGTACTTC.

The chain links TRBV28 to TRBJ2-7; D is perhaps TRBD1 (6 bases). The V end lost 6 bases, the J end lost 2 bases, and 20 bases lay between the germline ends. Germline V lookup: CDR1 MDHEN, CDR2 SYDVKM. This CDR3 comprises 16 residues. The CDR3 nucleotides are TGTGCCAGCAGGGGCTGGACTGGGGGCAACACCTACGAGCAGTACGTC. This sequence encodes CASRGWTGGNTYEQYV.

As for this clone: The germline gene is not matched at one end of the junction; a read error may be the cause. The CDR3 DNA sequence: TGTGCCAGCAGCCTAGGGGCCCGGCGGGGCGGGGAGCTGTTTTTT. Translation gives CASSLGARRGGELFF. V is TRBV13 and J is TRBJ2-2; D may be TRBD2 (6 bases). Per germline, CDR1 PRHDT and CDR2 FYEKMQ (reference sequence). CDR3 size: 15 residues.

The chain recombines TRBV21-1 with TRBJ1-2; the tabulated D call, TRBD1, remains unverified against the DNA. TRBV21-1 is termed a pseudogene. The CDR3 contains 15 residues. CDR3 protein: CASSKDRPSNYGYTF. CDR3 nucleotide sequence: TGTGCCAGCAGCAAAGACAGGCCCTCTAACTATGGCTACACCTTC.

Details on this clone: A much larger clone sits a single nucleotide away, making a read error possible. This chain's CDR3 is CASSPINSPLHF. The CDR3 nucleotides are TGTGCCAGCAGTCCGATTAATTCACCCCTCCACTTT. The chain carries TRBV6-5 and TRBJ1-6, with unresolved D. Trimming stripped 5 bases from V and 6 bases from J, with 5 bases between. Per germline, CDR1 MNHEY and CDR2 SVGAGI. The CDR3 sequence is 12 residues long.

J is TRBJ2-5 and V is TRBV4-2, with 9 bases lining up with TRBD1. The CDR3 spans 15 residues. From germline, CDR1 is LGHNA and CDR2 YNFKEQ. Unmatched junction bases numbered 8, after V lost 4 bases and J lost 5 bases. In nucleotides, the CDR3 is TGTGCCAGCAGCCCAGAGGACAGGGGAGGGGAGACCCAGTACTTC. It translates to CASSPEDRGGETQYF.

There are a few counts of this clone. CDR3 coding DNA: TGTGCCAGCAGTGAGAGGCCTACTAACTATGGCTACACCTTC. It encodes CASSERPTNYGYTF. The chain is built from TRBV2 and TRBJ1-2; D not resolved. CDR1 is SNHLY and CDR2 is FYNNEI in the germline V gene. The CDR3 sequence is 14 residues long. The V gene lost 3 bases and the J gene lost 0 bases, with 8 bases spanning the gap.

The V gene is TRBV29-1, the J gene TRBJ1-3; no reliable D call. V shed 6 bases and J shed 3 bases, with 6 bases lying between them. CDR1 and CDR2 (germline): SQVTM, ANQGSEA. This CDR3 contains 11 residues. The CDR3 sequence is CSVLFGNTIYF. The CDR3 DNA is TGCAGCGTGTTATTTGGAAACACCATATATTTT.

The chain recombines TRBV4-1 with TRBJ1-1, with D unresolved. The germline V gene encodes CDR1 MGHRA and CDR2 YSYEKL. The CDR3 extends over 15 amino acids. The ends were cut back, 0 bases at V and 4 bases at J, with 12 bases in the middle. The chain's CDR3 is CASSQDWRLRTEAFF. Written as DNA, the CDR3 is TGCGCCAGCAGCCAAGATTGGCGGTTACGCACTGAAGCTTTCTTT.

A remark on this clone: This sample includes further DNA sequences coding for the same CDR3. The chain combines TRBV9 with TRBJ2-2; D remains ambiguous. Between the trimmed V and J ends, which lost 2 bases and 5 bases, there was a span of 4 bases. This CDR3 has 12 amino acids. Germline V gives CDR1 SGDLS, CDR2 YYNGEE. The CDR3 loop reads CASSVETGELFF. The CDR3, as DNA: TGTGCCAGCAGCGTTGAAACCGGGGAGCTGTTTTTT.

This clone was picked up one time. The chain couples TRBV7-9 to TRBJ2-7, with D possibly matching TRBD1 (5 bases). The CDR3 runs 16 residues. Looked up from germline, CDR1 is SEHNR and CDR2 is FQNEAQ (reference sequence). Between the trimmed V and J ends, which lost 4 bases and 0 bases, there was a span of 16 bases. CDR3 sequence: CASSSISTGSSYEQYF. The CDR3 DNA reads TGTGCCAGCAGCTCGATTTCCACAGGAAGCTCCTACGAGCAGTACTTC. The full variable domain, completed using reference TRBV7-9 and TRBJ2-7, is DTGVSQNPRHKITKRGQNVTFRCDPISEHNRLYWYRQTLGQGPEFLTYFQNEAQLEKSRLLSDRFSAERPKGSFSTLEIQRTEQGDSAMYLCASSSISTGSSYEQYFGPGTRLTVT.

The chain links TRBV19 to TRBJ1-5; the match to TRBD1 covers 9 bases. CDR3 length equals 14 residues. After removal of 6 bases from V and 5 bases from J, the junction contained 5 bases not matched to a gene. Germline V gene data show CDR1 as LNHDA and CDR2 as SQIVND (reference sequence). In DNA form, the CDR3 reads TGTGCCAGTAGGGACAGGGGATTTTATCAGCCCCAGCATTTT. Residues: CASRDRGFYQPQHF.

J is TRBJ1-1 and V is TRBV23-1; no clear D. TRBV23-1 is an ORF for which the function is uncertain. V was trimmed by 8 bases and J by 1 base, leaving 14 bases between them. The CDR3 totals 14 residues. CDR3 DNA: TGCGCCAGCGGAGGGAAGGCGGGGAACACTGAAGCTTTCTTT. Its translation is CASGGKAGNTEAFF.

This rearrangement joins TRBV10-3 to TRBJ2-3, with no clear D. This CDR3 is built from 15 residues. The V and J ends lost 0 bases and 2 bases respectively, with 9 bases between them. Looked up from germline, CDR1 is ENHRY and CDR2 is SYGVKD. CDR3 in DNA: TGTGCCATCAGTGAGTCGAATACAGCCACAGATACGCAGTATTTT. Its protein is CAISESNTATDTQYF.

The chain employs TRBV11-2 and TRBJ2-3; 10 nucleotides match TRBD2. The V segment lost 5 bases and the J segment 5 bases; nucleotides outside the gene matches: 10. Germline lookup yields CDR1 SGHAT and CDR2 FQNNGV. The CDR3 spans 16 residues. Written as DNA, the CDR3 is TGTGCCAGCAGCAACAGGGAGCGGGGGGGAGGAGATACGCAGTATTTT. Protein: CASSNRERGGGDTQYF.

This clone was seen only once. The chain is built from TRBV2 and TRBJ2-2, with 7 bases aligning to TRBD1. The CDR3 spans 14 residues. Germline CDR1 SNHLY, CDR2 FYNNEI. Trimming took 4 bases from V and 3 from J; bases not matched to a gene: 2. Here the CDR3 reads CASSGDRDTGELFF. For the CDR3, the DNA is TGTGCCAGCAGTGGGGACAGAGACACCGGGGAGCTGTTTTTT.

The chain carries TRBV6-5 and TRBJ2-2, with 10 bases aligning to TRBD2. Germline values: CDR1 MNHEY, CDR2 SVGAGI. J gave up 1 base and V 5 bases, and 1 base lay outside the gene matches. The CDR3 loop spans 15 amino acids. The DNA for the CDR3 is TGTGCCAGCAGTCCTAGCGGGGGGAACACCGGGGAGCTGTTTTTT. Its protein product is CASSPSGGNTGELFF.

This chain uses TRBV7-9 with TRBJ2-2, with D unclear. Germline V gene data show CDR1 as SEHNR and CDR2 as FQNEAQ (reference sequence). CDR3 length: 13 amino acids. V gave up 1 base and J gave up 3 bases, with 3 bases separating them. Written as DNA, the CDR3 is TGTGCCAGCAGCTTAGAACACACCGGGGAGCTGTTTTTT. Amino acid sequence: CASSLEHTGELFF. Combining the CDR3 with reference TRBV7-9 and TRBJ2-2 gives the whole variable domain DTGVSQNPRHKITKRGQNVTFRCDPISEHNRLYWYRQTLGQGPEFLTYFQNEAQLEKSRLLSDRFSAERPKGSFSTLEIQRTEQGDSAMYLCASSLEHTGELFFGEGSRLTVL.

This chain joins TRBV7-6 and TRBJ2-7; D possibly corresponds to TRBD1 (5 bases). Germline V gene sequence: CDR1 SGHVS, CDR2 FNYEAQ. V lost 1 base and J lost 1, with 14 bases in between. CDR3 length: 16 amino acids. For the CDR3, the DNA is TGTGCCAGCAGCTTAGAAGGTGCGACAGCATCCTACGAGCAGTACTTC. It codes for CASSLEGATASYEQYF.

The chain employs TRBV29-1 and TRBJ2-2; D call uncertain. Trimming cost V 5 bases and J 0 bases, with 10 bases left between them. CDR3 size: 14 residues. CDR1 and CDR2 from the germline V gene are SQVTM and ANQGSEA. CDR3 sequence reads: CSVTIHTNTGELFF. The CDR3 bases are TGCAGCGTTACAATACACACGAACACCGGGGAGCTGTTTTTT.

The rearrangement joins TRBV6-1 to TRBJ1-2, with TRBD1 matching 7 bases. With 4 bases clipped from V and 1 base from J, the junction kept 6 bases outside the gene matches. The germline gives CDR1 MNHNS, CDR2 SASEGT. This CDR3 region has 15 residues. The CDR3 DNA is TGTGCCAGCAGTGCACAGGGGTCCTTTAACTATGGCTACACCTTC. Protein sequence: CASSAQGSFNYGYTF.

The rearrangement links TRBV6-6 to TRBJ2-7; TRBD1 matches 7 bases. Per the germline V gene, CDR1 is MNHNY and CDR2 is SVGAGI (reference sequence). This CDR3 region has 13 residues. V was pared by 5 bases and J by 2 bases, with 3 bases of the junction left unmatched. The CDR3 protein is CASSGQDPYEQYF. CDR3 DNA sequence: TGTGCCAGCAGTGGACAGGATCCCTACGAGCAGTACTTC.

Here the CDR3 DNA reads TGTGCCAGCAGCCCCTTGGCCCGACGGGGGTCGTGGGAAAAACTGTTTTTT. Protein sequence: CASSPLARRGSWEKLFF. The chain combines TRBV7-2 with TRBJ1-4, with D tentatively TRBD1 (5 bases). The ends were cut back, 5 bases at V and 8 bases at J, with 24 bases in the middle. This CDR3 has 17 amino acids. Per the germline V gene, CDR1 is SGHTA and CDR2 is FQGNSA.